Following are 21 T cell receptor beta chains from one sample sequenced in a study of T cells in Graves' hyperthyroidism and ophthalmopathy. Amplification of TCR beta CDR3 regions used RNA as the template. An initial round of RT-PCR targeting the TCR CDR3 relied on the HTBI primer set. Using its own MiXCR run on the multiplex PCR reads, TCRdb lists one record per CDR3 protein. The sample contains more than 550,000 distinct CDR3 sequences, approximately 19% of which appear only once. The sequencing sample was made of blood. The source of these receptors is a woman between 50 and 59 years old with Graves' hyperthyroidism that later progressed to Graves' ophthalmopathy.

This clonotype has just a few counts. The genes are TRBV11-1 and TRBJ1-1; a possible D gene is TRBD1 (5 bases). The CDR3 is made up of 14 amino acids. Germline V gives CDR1 SGHAT, CDR2 FQDESV (reference sequence). V dropped 6 bases and J dropped 1 base, with 12 bases sitting between them. CDR3 amino acids: CASSRRTWNTEAFF. The CDR3 region has the DNA TGTGCCAGCAGTCGACGGACATGGAACACTGAAGCTTTCTTT.

Worth noting for this clonotype: A much larger clone differs by one base, so this may be a read error. For the CDR3, the DNA is TGTGCCCGCAGTGACGGGGGACAGGGAGCCTTC. Translating it yields CARSDGGQGAF. The rearrangement links TRBV2 to TRBJ1-2; 9 nucleotides line up with TRBD1. The CDR3 totals 11 residues. Germline lookup yields CDR1 SNHLY and CDR2 FYNNEI.

The sample holds many counts of this clonotype. The rearrangement joins TRBV11-2 to TRBJ2-5; 8 nucleotides match TRBD1. The trim removed 5 bases at V and 1 base at J, leaving 3 bases unmatched. Germline V CDR1 and CDR2: SGHAT, FQNNGV. The CDR3 length is 14 residues. In nucleotides, the CDR3 is TGTGCCAGCAGCCATGGACAGGGCCAAGAGACCCAGTACTTC. Its protein is CASSHGQGQETQYF.

This clonotype was counted a few times. The CDR3 bases are TGTGCCAGTTCTTACGGGGTCGTGAACACTGAAGCTTTCTTT. As protein: CASSYGVVNTEAFF. This chain uses TRBV19 with TRBJ1-1; D not certain. This CDR3 contains 14 residues. The germline gives CDR1 LNHDA, CDR2 SQIVND (reference sequence). The germline V and J ends were trimmed by 8 bases and 0 bases, with 13 bases remaining between them.

This clonotype appeared a few times. Mismatch with germline at one junction end may stem from a read error. The chain recombines TRBV11-2 with TRBJ1-2; 9 bases are a match to TRBD1. CDR1 SGHAT and CDR2 FQNNGV come from the germline V gene. This CDR3 is 17 amino acids long. The DNA of the CDR3 is TGTGCCAGCAGCTTACACAGGGGGCGGTCGGGTAACTATGGCTACATCTTC. This codes for CASSLHRGRSGNYGYIF.

Concerning this clonotype: One junction end does not reproduce the germline sequence, and a read error may be involved. The chain has TRBV24-1 and TRBJ2-5; D gene unclear. CDR1 is KGHDR and CDR2 is SFDVKD in the germline V gene. There are 10 residues in the CDR3. Here the CDR3 DNA reads TGTGCCACCAGTGGGCGCCCGGAAAACTTC. Amino acids: CATSGRPENF.

This clonotype appeared many times. The chain is built from TRBV7-9 and TRBJ2-7, with D possibly matching TRBD2 (6 bases). Germline CDR1 SEHNR, CDR2 FQNEAQ (reference sequence). CDR3 length: 13 residues. V lost 6 bases and J lost 2, with 11 bases in between. The CDR3 protein is CASSLRGTYEQYF. The CDR3 nucleotides read TGTGCCAGCAGTTTACGGGGGACCTACGAGCAGTACTTC.

This clonotype came up many times. V usage is TRBV30 and J usage is TRBJ2-7, with D possibly being TRBD1 or TRBD2 (6 bases each). Germline CDR1 reads GTSNPN; CDR2 reads SVGIG (reference sequence). This CDR3 has 13 amino acids. Deletions cut 2 bases from V and 6 bases from J, with 14 bases between. CDR3 nucleotide sequence: TGTGCCTGGAGTCCCGGAGGGGGGACCGAGCAGTACTTC. Translated: CAWSPGGGTEQYF.

This clonotype was seen many times. The chain has TRBV30 and TRBJ2-2, with TRBD1 identical over 7 bases. Looked up from germline, CDR1 is GTSNPN and CDR2 is SVGIG (reference sequence). The length of the CDR3 is 15 residues. The ends lost 2 bases at V and 4 bases at J; junction bases unmatched: 7. The CDR3 nucleotides read TGTGCCTGGAGTTACGGGACAGTTAGCACCGGGGAGCTGTTTTTT. Its translation is CAWSYGTVSTGELFF. Full variable domain (remainder filled in from reference TRBV30 and TRBJ2-2): SQTIHQWPATLVQPVGSPLSLECTVEGTSNPNLYWYRQAAGRGLQLLFYSVGIGQISSEVPQNLSASRPQDRQFILSSKKLLLSDSGFYLCAWSYGTVSTGELFFGEGSRLTVL.

This clonotype was detected ten times or more. The rearrangement links TRBV11-2 to TRBJ2-7, with TRBD1 identical over 8 bases. In germline, CDR1 is SGHAT, CDR2 FQNNGV. Unmatched junction bases numbered 9, after V lost 5 bases and J lost 6 bases. CDR3 length: 14 amino acids. The CDR3 sequence: CASSPGGAWSEQYF. CDR3 DNA sequence: TGTGCCAGCAGCCCAGGGGGCGCTTGGTCCGAGCAGTACTTC.

Ten or more counts support this clonotype. This chain connects TRBV11-2 to TRBJ2-7; D gene ambiguous. Germline lookup yields CDR1 SGHAT and CDR2 FQNNGV. V lost 6 bases, J lost 7 bases, and 13 bases lay in between. This CDR3 is built from 12 residues. This CDR3 is CASRTTGREQYF. The CDR3 nucleotides read TGTGCCAGCAGGACGACTGGTAGGGAGCAGTACTTC.

This clonotype has just a few counts. The chain links TRBV3-1 to TRBJ2-2, with D possibly matching TRBD1 (5 bases). Trimming shortened V by 1 base and J by 1 base, and 10 bases separated the two germline ends. Germline-derived CDR1 and CDR2 are LGHDT and YNNKEL (reference sequence). The CDR3 has 16 residues. The CDR3 protein is CASSQGVGVNTGELFF. The CDR3 DNA is TGTGCCAGCAGCCAAGGGGTAGGGGTGAACACCGGGGAGCTGTTTTTT.

This clonotype was recorded at least ten times. The chain employs TRBV30 and TRBJ2-7; unclear D gene. Germline V gene data show CDR1 as GTSNPN and CDR2 as SVGIG (reference sequence). There are 14 residues in the CDR3. The V end was cut by 2 bases, the J end by 1 base, with 12 bases between. CDR3 DNA sequence: TGTGCCTGGAGTCGGATTAGCCAGTCCTACGAGCAGTACTTC. It codes for CAWSRISQSYEQYF.

This clonotype has ten or more counts. This rearrangement joins TRBV20-1 to TRBJ1-2; TRBD1 might be the D (5 bases). V lost 1 base, J lost 2 bases, and 17 bases lay in between. The CDR3 runs to 16 residues. Looked up from germline, CDR1 is DFQATT and CDR2 is SNEGSKA (reference sequence). CDR3 sequence: CSARGPSRTPNYGYTF. In DNA, the CDR3 is TGCAGTGCTAGAGGCCCCTCGAGGACACCAAACTATGGCTACACCTTC.

Ten or more counts support this clonotype. J is TRBJ1-3 and V is TRBV30; weak D call: TRBD1 (6 bases). This CDR3 contains 13 residues. Germline CDR1 GTSNPN, CDR2 SVGIG (reference sequence). V was trimmed by 4 bases and J by 7 bases, leaving 14 bases between them. CDR3 in DNA: TGTGCCTGGAACCCGGACAGAAGGAACACCATATATTTT. Translation: CAWNPDRRNTIYF. Full variable domain (rest looked up from reference TRBV30 and TRBJ1-3): SQTIHQWPATLVQPVGSPLSLECTVEGTSNPNLYWYRQAAGRGLQLLFYSVGIGQISSEVPQNLSASRPQDRQFILSSKKLLLSDSGFYLCAWNPDRRNTIYFGEGSWLTVV.

This clonotype was seen a few times. The chain couples TRBV7-9 to TRBJ2-7; D possibly corresponds to TRBD2 (5 bases). Germline CDR1 SEHNR, CDR2 FQNEAQ (reference sequence). Trimming took off 5 bases at V and 2 bases at J, with 13 bases between the two ends. CDR3 length: 14 amino acids. CDR3 loop: CASSKADGTYEQYF. CDR3 nucleotide sequence: TGTGCCAGCAGCAAGGCCGACGGGACCTACGAGCAGTACTTC.

This clonotype was recorded many times. The chain combines TRBV3-1 with TRBJ2-1; TRBD1 matches 9 bases. With 4 bases clipped from V and 5 bases from J, the junction kept 6 bases outside the gene matches. The CDR3 has 15 residues. Germline lookup yields CDR1 LGHDT and CDR2 YNNKEL (reference sequence). DNA for the CDR3: TGTGCCAGCAGCCCCGGGACAGGGTTTAACAATGAGCAGTTCTTC. Translating it yields CASSPGTGFNNEQFF.

In regard to this clonotype: Since a much larger clone is just one base distant, this may be a read error. The chain employs TRBV3-1 and TRBJ1-6; perhaps TRBD1 as D (5 bases). CDR1 is LGHDT and CDR2 is YNNKEL in the germline V gene (reference sequence). CDR3 length: 17 residues. CDR3 sequence: CVSSPPPGARTNSPLHF. As DNA, the CDR3 is TGTGTCAGCAGCCCGCCCCCTGGGGCTCGGACTAATTCACCCCTCCACTTT. Full variable domain (remainder filled in from reference TRBV3-1 and TRBJ1-6): DTAVSQTPKYLVTQMGNDKSIKCEQNLGHDTMYWYKQDSKKFLKIMFSYNNKELIINETVPNRFSPKSPDKAHLNLHINSLELGDSAVYFCVSSPPPGARTNSPLHFGNGTRLTVT.

The gene calls are TRBV4-2 and TRBJ2-5; D might be TRBD2 (7 bases). CDR3 size: 15 residues. Germline V lookup: CDR1 LGHNA, CDR2 YNFKEQ. V was clipped by 4 bases and J by 2 bases, with 14 bases between them. In nucleotides, the CDR3 is TGTGCCAGCAGCCCTGGGGGGGCAGGGCAAGAGACCCAGTACTTC. Translation: CASSPGGAGQETQYF.

The J gene is TRBJ1-1, the V gene TRBV25-1; 8 nucleotides align to TRBD1. This CDR3 has 14 residues. Germline V gives CDR1 MGHDK, CDR2 SYGVNS. J lost 5 bases, V lost 4 bases, and 6 bases had no gene match. The CDR3 coding sequence is TGTGCCAGCAGTGCGGACAGGGTAGCGACTGAAGCTTTCTTT. This codes for CASSADRVATEAFF.

The gene calls are TRBV11-2 and TRBJ2-2, with D uncertain. V gave up 1 base and J gave up 9 bases, with 3 bases separating them. In germline, CDR1 is SGHAT, CDR2 FQNNGV. The CDR3 covers 11 residues. CDR3 sequence reads: CASSLAWELFF. The CDR3 nucleotides read TGTGCCAGCAGCTTAGCGTGGGAGCTGTTTTTT. Full variable domain (remainder filled in from reference TRBV11-2 and TRBJ2-2): EAGVAQSPRYKIIEKRQSVAFWCNPISGHATLYWYQQILGQGPKLLIQFQNNGVVDDSQLPKDRFSAERLKGVDSTLKIQPAKLEDSAVYLCASSLAWELFFGEGSRLTVL.